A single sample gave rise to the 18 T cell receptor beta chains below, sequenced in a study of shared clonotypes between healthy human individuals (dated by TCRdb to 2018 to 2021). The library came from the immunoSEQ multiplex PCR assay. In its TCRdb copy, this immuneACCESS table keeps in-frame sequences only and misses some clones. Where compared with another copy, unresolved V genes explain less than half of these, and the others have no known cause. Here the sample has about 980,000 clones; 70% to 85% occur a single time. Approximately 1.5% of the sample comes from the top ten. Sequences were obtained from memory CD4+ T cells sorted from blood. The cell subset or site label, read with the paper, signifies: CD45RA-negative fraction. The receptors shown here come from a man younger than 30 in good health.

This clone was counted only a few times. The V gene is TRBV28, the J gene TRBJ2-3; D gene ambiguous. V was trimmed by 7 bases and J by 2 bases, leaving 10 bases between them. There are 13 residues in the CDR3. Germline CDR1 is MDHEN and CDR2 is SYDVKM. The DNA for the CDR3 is TGTGCCAGCAATGGTCAGGTCACAGATACGCAGTATTTT. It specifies CASNGQVTDTQYF.

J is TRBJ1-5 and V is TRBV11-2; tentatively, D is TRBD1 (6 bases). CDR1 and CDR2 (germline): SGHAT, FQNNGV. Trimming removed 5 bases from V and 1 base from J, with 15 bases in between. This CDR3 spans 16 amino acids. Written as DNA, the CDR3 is TGTGCCAGCAGCCAGAACCTGGGACAAAGCAATCAGCCCCAGCATTTT. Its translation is CASSQNLGQSNQPQHF.

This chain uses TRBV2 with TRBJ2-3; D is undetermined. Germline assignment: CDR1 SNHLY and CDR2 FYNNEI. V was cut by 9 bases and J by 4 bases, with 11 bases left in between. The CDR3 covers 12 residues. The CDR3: CASQFGSDTQYF. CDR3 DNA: TGTGCCAGTCAGTTCGGGTCAGATACGCAGTATTTT.

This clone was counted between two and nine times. CDR3 residues: CASQLQTSNTEAFF. The CDR3 DNA is TGTGCCAGCCAATTACAGACTTCGAACACTGAAGCTTTCTTT. V is TRBV6-5 and J is TRBJ1-1; D unclear. CDR3 length equals 14 residues. The V gene's germline CDR1 is MNHEY and CDR2 SVGAGI. Trimming shortened V by 8 bases and J by 1 base, and 14 bases separated the two germline ends.

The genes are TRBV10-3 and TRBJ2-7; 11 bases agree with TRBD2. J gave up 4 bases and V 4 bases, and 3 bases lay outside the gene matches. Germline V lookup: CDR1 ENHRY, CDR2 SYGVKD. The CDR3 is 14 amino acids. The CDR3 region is CAISGLAGPYEQYF. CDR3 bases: TGTGCCATCAGTGGACTAGCGGGACCTTACGAGCAGTACTTC.

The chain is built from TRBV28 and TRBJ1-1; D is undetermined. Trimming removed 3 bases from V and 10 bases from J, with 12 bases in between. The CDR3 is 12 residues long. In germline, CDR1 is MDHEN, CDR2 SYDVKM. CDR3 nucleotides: TGTGCCAGCAGTTTGGCGCATACGGGAGCTTTCTTT. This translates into CASSLAHTGAFF.

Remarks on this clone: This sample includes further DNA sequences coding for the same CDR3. The CDR3 spells CASSQDQGASYGYTF. The CDR3, as DNA: TGCGCCAGCAGCCAAGACCAGGGGGCTAGCTATGGCTACACCTTC. The chain uses TRBV4-1 and TRBJ1-2; 8 bases are a match to TRBD1. Germline CDR1 reads MGHRA; CDR2 reads YSYEKL. The CDR3 has 15 amino acids. J gave up 4 bases and V 0 bases, and 4 bases lay outside the gene matches.

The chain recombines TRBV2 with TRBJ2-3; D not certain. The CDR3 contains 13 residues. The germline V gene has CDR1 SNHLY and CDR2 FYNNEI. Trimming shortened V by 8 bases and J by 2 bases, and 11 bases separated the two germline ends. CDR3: CASLRVSTDTQYF. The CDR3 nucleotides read TGTGCCAGCCTTAGGGTTTCCACAGATACGCAGTATTTT.

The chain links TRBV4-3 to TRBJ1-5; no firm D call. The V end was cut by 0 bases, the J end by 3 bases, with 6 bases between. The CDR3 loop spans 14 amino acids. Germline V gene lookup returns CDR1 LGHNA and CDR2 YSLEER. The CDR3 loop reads CASSQDFTNQPQHF. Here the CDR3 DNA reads TGCGCCAGCAGCCAAGATTTTACCAATCAGCCCCAGCATTTT.

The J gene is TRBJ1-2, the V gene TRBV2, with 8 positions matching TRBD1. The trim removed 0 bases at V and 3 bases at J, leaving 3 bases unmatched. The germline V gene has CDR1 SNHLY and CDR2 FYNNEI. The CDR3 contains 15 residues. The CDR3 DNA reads TGTGCCAGCAGTGAAGCGTCAGGGGGCTACTATGGCTACACCTTC. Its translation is CASSEASGGYYGYTF.

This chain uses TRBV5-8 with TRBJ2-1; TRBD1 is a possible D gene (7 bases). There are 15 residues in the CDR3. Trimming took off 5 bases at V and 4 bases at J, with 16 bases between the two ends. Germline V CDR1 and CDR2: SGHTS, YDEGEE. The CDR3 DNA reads TGTGCCAGCAGACGTCGGGGGACAGTATACAATGAGCAGTTCTTC. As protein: CASRRRGTVYNEQFF.

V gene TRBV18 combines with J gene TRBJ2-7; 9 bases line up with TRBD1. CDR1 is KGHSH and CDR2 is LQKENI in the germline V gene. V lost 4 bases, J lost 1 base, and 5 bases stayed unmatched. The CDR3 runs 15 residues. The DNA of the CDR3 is TGTGCCAGCTCACAAAGTGGACAGGGGTCCTACGAGCAGTACTTC. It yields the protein CASSQSGQGSYEQYF.

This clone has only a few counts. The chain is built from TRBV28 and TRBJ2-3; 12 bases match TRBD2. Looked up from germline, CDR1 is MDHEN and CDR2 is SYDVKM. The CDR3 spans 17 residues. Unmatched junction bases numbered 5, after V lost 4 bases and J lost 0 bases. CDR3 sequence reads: CASSWGLAGDSTDTQYF. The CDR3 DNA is TGTGCCAGCAGTTGGGGACTAGCGGGCGACAGCACAGATACGCAGTATTTT.

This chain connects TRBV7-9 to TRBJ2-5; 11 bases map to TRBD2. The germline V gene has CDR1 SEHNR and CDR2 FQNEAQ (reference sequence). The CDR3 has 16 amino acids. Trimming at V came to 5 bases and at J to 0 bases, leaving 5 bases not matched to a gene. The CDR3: CASSHTSGSNQETQYF. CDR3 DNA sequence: TGTGCCAGCAGCCATACTAGCGGGAGTAACCAAGAGACCCAGTACTTC. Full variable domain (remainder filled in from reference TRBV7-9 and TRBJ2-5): DTGVSQNPRHKITKRGQNVTFRCDPISEHNRLYWYRQTLGQGPEFLTYFQNEAQLEKSRLLSDRFSAERPKGSFSTLEIQRTEQGDSAMYLCASSHTSGSNQETQYFGPGTRLLVL.

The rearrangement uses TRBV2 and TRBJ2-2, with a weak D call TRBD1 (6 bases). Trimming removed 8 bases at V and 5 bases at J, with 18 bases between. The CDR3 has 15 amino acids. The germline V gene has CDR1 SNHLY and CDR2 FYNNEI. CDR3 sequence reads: CASYGSQGPTGELFF. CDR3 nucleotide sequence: TGTGCCAGCTATGGTAGTCAGGGGCCAACCGGGGAGCTGTTTTTT.

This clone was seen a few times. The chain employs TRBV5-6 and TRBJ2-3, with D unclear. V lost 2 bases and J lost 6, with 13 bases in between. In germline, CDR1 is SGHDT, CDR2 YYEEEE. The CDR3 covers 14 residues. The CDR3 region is CASSLIVVADTQYF. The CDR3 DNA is TGTGCCAGCAGCTTAATCGTAGTTGCCGATACGCAGTATTTT.

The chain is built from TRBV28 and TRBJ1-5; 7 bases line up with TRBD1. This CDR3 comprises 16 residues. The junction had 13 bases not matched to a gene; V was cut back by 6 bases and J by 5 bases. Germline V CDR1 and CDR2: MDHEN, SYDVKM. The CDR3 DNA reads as TGTGCCAGCAGCCCTCCTGACAGGGTAAGGGATCAGCCCCAGCATTTT. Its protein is CASSPPDRVRDQPQHF.

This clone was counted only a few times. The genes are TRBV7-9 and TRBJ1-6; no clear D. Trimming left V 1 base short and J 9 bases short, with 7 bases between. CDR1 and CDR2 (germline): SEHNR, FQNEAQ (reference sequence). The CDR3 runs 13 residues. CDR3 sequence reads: CASSLDSSSPLHF. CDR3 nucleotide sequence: TGTGCCAGCAGCTTAGATTCGTCTTCACCCCTCCACTTT.